This record looks at one T cell receptor (beta chain) sequence and its context. No antigen is known for it. Base qualities are not recorded, but no much larger clone differs from it by a single base. TCRbeta CDR3 regions were amplified from genomic DNA by means of the immunoSEQ Assay, a bias-controlled multiplex PCR. The study's own analysis went as follows. Within the assay, amplification of reference gene primers was used to estimate how many nucleated cells each sample contained. To quantify the absolute abundance of each unique TCRbeta CDR3 rearrangement, sequence reads were collapsed and filtered. Productive Simpson clonality was computed per sample as the square root of Simpson's diversity index over productive rearrangements. TCRdb holds this immuneACCESS table with in-frame rearrangements only. Some clones are missing; in checked studies, unresolved V genes explain under half, and the rest has no known cause. V and J calls and clone size follow that table, whereas D and trimming were derived from the DNA. Present in this sample are a few hundred thousand clones, 80% to 90% of which were seen just once. Around 2.9% of the sample is held by the ten biggest clonotypes.

This specimen belongs to a study of blood T cell repertoires in COVID-19 (dated by TCRdb to about 2020). Some background on the complete study: Collaborator samples came from the United States, Italy and Spain and covered acute and convalescent phases of COVID-19. Where available, HLA class I and class II types were taken from metadata supplied by the sample provider and were not determined by assay-based typing. Subjects who had been exposed to COVID-19, were actively infected with it, or had recovered from it provided the deeply sampled blood TCRbeta repertoires that made up the dataset. The repertoires were made available in a free public database intended to serve as a resource for research on the immune response to SARS-CoV-2. Nearly every sample came with metadata listing a de-identified subject ID, COVID-19 status, age in years and sex. The prospective study material was composed of cDNA or gDNA derived from T cells, B-cell-depleted T cells, or PBMCs. Samples were obtained from the ongoing ImmuneRACE study (first 160 participants) and from about 1,300 subjects provided by 6 global collaborators.

Per the germline V gene, MNHEY is the CDR1 and SVGAGI is the CDR2. The germline V end is reduced by 1 base and the J end by 15 bases; junction bases left unmatched: 8. From its cysteine to its phenylalanine, the CDR3 spans 13 amino acids. Only the CDR3 part of the read is kept: 39 bases, read in frame from the first base. Samples from volunteer blood donors who had recovered from COVID-19 were contributed by a second Seattle source. Each collaborating institution followed its own protocols to collect whole blood in K2EDTA tubes. For TCRbeta analysis, collaborator samples were shipped as frozen whole blood, as isolated PBMCs, or as DNA extracted from either sample type. Findings and caveats that apply to the study as a whole: Clinical and demographic metadata were provided uncurated, with the amount varying by source and participant.

What was sequenced was peripheral blood. The chain employs TRBV6-5 and TRBJ2-1; 8 junctional bases match TRBD1. The source of this sequence is a man in his fifties who had recovered from COVID-19. This receptor carries the CDR3 CASSYLGQGGVFF. The DNA is TGTGCCAGCAGTTACTTAGGACAGGGTGGAGTGTTCTTC.